The rows below give T cell receptor beta chains drawn from one sample of a study of blood T cell repertoires in COVID-19. Some clones are missing from TCRdb's copy, which holds only in-frame ones; the method was immunoSEQ multiplex PCR. The data show 210,000 or so clones, with around 82% seen just once and around 4.6% held by the top ten. The sample was PBMCs or T cells enriched from blood (not recorded which). These receptors were obtained from a woman in her forties or fifties who had been exposed to COVID-19. CDR3s include the opening cysteine and the closing phenylalanine or tryptophan. D genes are given only for firm matches. Clone size is shown for a subset of rows, as once, few, many or a class of expanded clone.

v_call: TRBV3-1/TRBV3-2
j_call: TRBJ1-2
d_call: TRBD1
cdr3_length: 13
clone_size: -
cdr3_nt: TGTGCCAGCAGCCAAGGACAGGGATCCGGCTACACCTTC
cdr3_aa: CASSQGQGSGYTF

v_call: TRBV5-1
j_call: TRBJ2-1
d_call: -
cdr3_length: 15
clone_size: -
cdr3_nt: TGCGCCAGCAGCTGGGACTCGAGCTCCTACAATGAGCAGTTCTTC
cdr3_aa: CASSWDSSSYNEQFF

v_call: TRBV5-1
j_call: TRBJ2-1
d_call: TRBD2
cdr3_length: 14
clone_size: -
cdr3_nt: TGCGCCAGCGGACTAGCGGATATCTACAATGAGCAGTTCTTC
cdr3_aa: CASGLADIYNEQFF

v_call: TRBV3-1/TRBV3-2
j_call: TRBJ1-6
d_call: TRBD1
cdr3_length: 20
clone_size: -
cdr3_nt: TGTGCCAGCAGCCAAAATAGGTGGGGGACAGGGAGCTCCTATAATTCACCCCTCCACTTT
cdr3_aa: CASSQNRWGTGSSYNSPLHF

v_call: TRBV29-1
j_call: TRBJ1-1
d_call: -
cdr3_length: 14
clone_size: -
cdr3_nt: TGCAGCGTCGTATTGAGGATAGGAGGCACTGAAGCTTTCTTT
cdr3_aa: CSVVLRIGGTEAFF

v_call: TRBV7-9
j_call: TRBJ1-1
d_call: -
cdr3_length: 12
clone_size: -
cdr3_nt: TGTGCCAGCAGCCACGACTGGACTGAAGCTTTCTTT
cdr3_aa: CASSHDWTEAFF

v_call: TRBV5-6
j_call: TRBJ1-6
d_call: TRBD1
cdr3_length: 14
clone_size: -
cdr3_nt: TGTGCCAGCAGCCAAGACAGGGGAAATTCACCCCTCCACTTT
cdr3_aa: CASSQDRGNSPLHF

v_call: TRBV5-4
j_call: TRBJ2-6
d_call: -
cdr3_length: 17
clone_size: -
cdr3_nt: TGTGCCAGCAGCTTGGCCGAGCTAGCCTCTGGGGCCAACGTCCTGACTTTC
cdr3_aa: CASSLAELASGANVLTF

v_call: TRBV6-5
j_call: TRBJ1-2
d_call: -
cdr3_length: 16
clone_size: -
cdr3_nt: TGTGCCAGCAGTTACCTCGCCAGGTCTTCTAACTATGGCTACACCTTC
cdr3_aa: CASSYLARSSNYGYTF

v_call: TRBV5-1
j_call: TRBJ2-1
d_call: -
cdr3_length: 15
clone_size: -
cdr3_nt: TGCGCCAGCAGCTTGGCAGGGGACCCACGGCGGGAGCAGTTCTTC
cdr3_aa: CASSLAGDPRREQFF

v_call: TRBV30
j_call: TRBJ2-5
d_call: -
cdr3_length: 15
clone_size: -
cdr3_nt: TGTGCCTGGAGTATTTGGCAGGGAGGTCGGGAGACCCAGTACTTC
cdr3_aa: CAWSIWQGGRETQYF

v_call: TRBV27
j_call: TRBJ2-6
d_call: -
cdr3_length: 16
clone_size: -
cdr3_nt: TGTGCCAGCAGTTTATACGGAGGGTCCGGGGCCAACGTCCTGACTTTC
cdr3_aa: CASSLYGGSGANVLTF

v_call: TRBV19
j_call: TRBJ1-2
d_call: TRBD1
cdr3_length: 17
clone_size: -
cdr3_nt: TGTGCCAGTAACCCGGGACAGGGGGTTAGGAGAGACTATGGCTACACCTTC
cdr3_aa: CASNPGQGVRRDYGYTF

v_call: TRBV6-5
j_call: TRBJ1-1
d_call: -
cdr3_length: 13
clone_size: -
cdr3_nt: TGTGCCAGCAAGATAGGGGGGGACACTGAAGCTTTCTTT
cdr3_aa: CASKIGGDTEAFF

v_call: TRBV19
j_call: TRBJ1-2
d_call: TRBD1
cdr3_length: 11
clone_size: -
cdr3_nt: TGTGCCATCGCCAGACAGGGGGGCTACACCTTC
cdr3_aa: CAIARQGGYTF

v_call: TRBV7-2
j_call: TRBJ1-1
d_call: TRBD1
cdr3_length: 18
clone_size: -
cdr3_nt: TGTGCCAGCAGCTTAGTAGGTACCGGGACAGGCGCCAACACTGAAGCTTTCTTT
cdr3_aa: CASSLVGTGTGANTEAFF

v_call: TRBV28
j_call: TRBJ2-6
d_call: TRBD1
cdr3_length: 16
clone_size: -
cdr3_nt: TGTGCTGCGGGCGACAGGGTCTTCTCTGGGGCCAACGTCCTGACTTTC
cdr3_aa: CAAGDRVFSGANVLTF

v_call: TRBV11-2
j_call: TRBJ1-6
d_call: -
cdr3_length: 17
clone_size: -
cdr3_nt: TGTGCCAGCAGCGCCCCTAGGCCGGGATCCTATAATTCACCCCTCCACTTT
cdr3_aa: CASSAPRPGSYNSPLHF

v_call: TRBV24-1
j_call: TRBJ2-1
d_call: TRBD2
cdr3_length: 19
clone_size: -
cdr3_nt: TGTGCCACCAGTGATCCGGGGGACAGCGGACTAGCGGGGTACAATGAGCAGTTCTTC
cdr3_aa: CATSDPGDSGLAGYNEQFF

v_call: TRBV6-5
j_call: TRBJ1-2
d_call: TRBD1
cdr3_length: 13
clone_size: -
cdr3_nt: TGTGCCAGCAGATGGGACAGCCTCTATGGCTACACCTTC
cdr3_aa: CASRWDSLYGYTF

v_call: TRBV11-2
j_call: TRBJ2-4
d_call: TRBD1
cdr3_length: 13
clone_size: -
cdr3_nt: TGTGCCAGCAGCTACAGGGGTCTGGCCATTCAGTACTTC
cdr3_aa: CASSYRGLAIQYF

v_call: TRBV4-2
j_call: TRBJ1-2
d_call: -
cdr3_length: 15
clone_size: -
cdr3_nt: TGTGCCAGCAGCCAAGATATTACCAGCGTCTATGGCTACACCTTC
cdr3_aa: CASSQDITSVYGYTF

v_call: TRBV9
j_call: TRBJ1-2
d_call: -
cdr3_length: 15
clone_size: -
cdr3_nt: TGTGCCAGCAGCGTAGGGGCAGCAAGTAACTATGGCTACACCTTC
cdr3_aa: CASSVGAASNYGYTF

v_call: TRBV2
j_call: TRBJ2-1
d_call: TRBD2
cdr3_length: 15
clone_size: -
cdr3_nt: TGTGCCAGCAGACTAGGGACTAGCGGGGAGAATGAGCAGTTCTTC
cdr3_aa: CASRLGTSGENEQFF

v_call: TRBV30
j_call: TRBJ2-1
d_call: -
cdr3_length: 13
clone_size: -
cdr3_nt: TGTGCCTGGAATGAGGGTAGGTGGAATGAGCAGTTCTTC
cdr3_aa: CAWNEGRWNEQFF

v_call: TRBV5-6
j_call: TRBJ1-2
d_call: -
cdr3_length: 13
clone_size: -
cdr3_nt: TGTGCCAGCAGCCTTCCCGTCGGAGGAGGCTACACCTTC
cdr3_aa: CASSLPVGGGYTF

v_call: TRBV18
j_call: TRBJ1-2
d_call: -
cdr3_length: 14
clone_size: -
cdr3_nt: TGTGCCAGCACTCACACGACTGAGGGCTATGGCTACACCTTC
cdr3_aa: CASTHTTEGYGYTF

v_call: TRBV6-1
j_call: TRBJ1-2
d_call: -
cdr3_length: 14
clone_size: -
cdr3_nt: TGTGCCAGCAGTGAAGCAACCAGGGAGGGTGGCTACACCTTC
cdr3_aa: CASSEATREGGYTF

v_call: TRBV7-9
j_call: TRBJ1-2
d_call: -
cdr3_length: 13
clone_size: -
cdr3_nt: TGTGCCAGCAGCCCGGAGGCTAACTATGGCTACACCTTC
cdr3_aa: CASSPEANYGYTF

v_call: TRBV6-2/TRBV6-3
j_call: TRBJ2-3
d_call: -
cdr3_length: 15
clone_size: -
cdr3_nt: TGTGCCAGCAGTCCACAGTGGTCTAGCACAGATACGCAGTATTTT
cdr3_aa: CASSPQWSSTDTQYF

v_call: TRBV4-3
j_call: TRBJ1-5
d_call: TRBD1
cdr3_length: 15
clone_size: -
cdr3_nt: TGCGCCAGCAGCCAGGGTTACGACAGGGATCAGCCCCAGCATTTT
cdr3_aa: CASSQGYDRDQPQHF

v_call: TRBV23-1
j_call: TRBJ1-5
d_call: TRBD1
cdr3_length: 15
clone_size: -
cdr3_nt: TGCGCCAGCAGTCTGACGGGGGACAGATCTCAGCCCCAGCATTTT
cdr3_aa: CASSLTGDRSQPQHF

v_call: TRBV7-2
j_call: TRBJ2-5
d_call: TRBD2
cdr3_length: 17
clone_size: -
cdr3_nt: TGTGCCAGCAGCTCCATAAGTCGGGGGGGCGAGGGAGGGACCCAGTACTTC
cdr3_aa: CASSSISRGGEGGTQYF

v_call: TRBV27
j_call: TRBJ1-5
d_call: -
cdr3_length: 15
clone_size: -
cdr3_nt: TGTGCCAGCAGTTTATCGAGTTCCGTGAATCAGCCCCAGCATTTT
cdr3_aa: CASSLSSSVNQPQHF

v_call: TRBV3-1/TRBV3-2
j_call: TRBJ2-1
d_call: TRBD2
cdr3_length: 17
clone_size: -
cdr3_nt: TGTGCCAGCAGCCAATTGGGACGGCGGGGGTCCTACAATGAGCAGTTCTTC
cdr3_aa: CASSQLGRRGSYNEQFF

v_call: TRBV10-3
j_call: TRBJ1-2
d_call: -
cdr3_length: 12
clone_size: -
cdr3_nt: TGTGCCATTGGGCGACAGGCCTATGGCTACACCTTC
cdr3_aa: CAIGRQAYGYTF

v_call: TRBV5-4
j_call: TRBJ1-1
d_call: -
cdr3_length: 15
clone_size: -
cdr3_nt: TGTGCCAGCAGCCGGGCTGAGGAGGGACGGACTGAAGCTTTCTTT
cdr3_aa: CASSRAEEGRTEAFF

v_call: TRBV5-8
j_call: TRBJ2-7
d_call: -
cdr3_length: 12
clone_size: few
cdr3_nt: TGTGCCAGCAGCCCCGGGACTCTCGAGCAGTACTTC
cdr3_aa: CASSPGTLEQYF

v_call: TRBV4-1
j_call: TRBJ1-3
d_call: TRBD1
cdr3_length: 18
clone_size: -
cdr3_nt: TGCGCCAGCAGCCAAGAGGGGGGACAGGCCACTTCGGGAAACACCATATATTTT
cdr3_aa: CASSQEGGQATSGNTIYF

v_call: TRBV6-5
j_call: TRBJ2-1
d_call: TRBD2
cdr3_length: 12
clone_size: -
cdr3_nt: TGTGCCAGCAGTCTTAGCGGGGGGAAACAGTTCTTC
cdr3_aa: CASSLSGGKQFF

v_call: TRBV30
j_call: TRBJ1-1
d_call: -
cdr3_length: 12
clone_size: -
cdr3_nt: TGTGCCTACATTTATTTGAACACTGAAGCTTTCTTT
cdr3_aa: CAYIYLNTEAFF

v_call: TRBV27
j_call: TRBJ1-2
d_call: TRBD1
cdr3_length: 16
clone_size: -
cdr3_nt: TGTGCCACGGCTGTTATAAGGACAGGGGGCAACTATGGCTACACCTTC
cdr3_aa: CATAVIRTGGNYGYTF